Following are 20 T cell receptor beta chains from one sample sequenced in a study of blood T cell repertoires in COVID-19 (dated by TCRdb to about 2020). The method was the immunoSEQ multiplex PCR assay. What TCRdb holds here is the immuneACCESS table cut down to in-frame rearrangements. Part of the clones is not present; checked against another copy, under half of the missing clones reflect an unresolved V gene, and the others are unexplained. Here the sample has tens of thousands of clones; 75% to 85% occur a single time. The leading ten clones occupy 4% to 6% of the sample. Sequences were obtained from peripheral blood. The receptors come from a woman in her seventies with acute or convalescent COVID-19.

The V call is TRBV5-1, the J call TRBJ2-3, with 8 bases identical to TRBD2. J gave up 1 base and V 0 bases, and 1 base lay outside the gene matches. The CDR3 runs to 15 residues. Germline V lookup: CDR1 SGHRS, CDR2 YFSETQ. The CDR3 loop is CASSLAAGGTDTQYF. The CDR3, as DNA: TGCGCCAGCAGCTTGGCAGCGGGGGGCACAGATACGCAGTATTTT.

The rearrangement uses TRBV27 and TRBJ2-7, with 9 nucleotides matching TRBD2. V lost 6 bases, J lost 2 bases, and 8 bases stayed unmatched. The germline V gene has CDR1 MNHEY and CDR2 SMNVEV (reference sequence). The CDR3 length is 15 residues. Here the CDR3 reads CASSNRGGGAYEQYF. DNA of the CDR3: TGTGCCAGCAGCAACCGCGGCGGGGGGGCCTACGAGCAGTACTTC.

CDR3 in amino acids: CASSFDYGTGPNSPLHF. The CDR3 DNA reads as TGTGCCAGCAGCTTCGATTACGGGACAGGGCCTAATTCACCCCTCCACTTT. The V call is TRBV5-8, the J call TRBJ1-6; 9 nucleotides match TRBD1. CDR3 length equals 17 residues. The germline V gene has CDR1 SGHTS and CDR2 YDEGEE. V lost 2 bases to trimming and J lost 6 bases; unmatched junction nucleotides: 9.

This chain uses TRBV6-2 or TRBV6-3 with TRBJ1-4, with D unresolved. The CDR3 covers 14 residues. From germline, CDR1 is MNHEY and CDR2 SVGEGT. Trimming cost V 6 bases and J 5 bases, with 13 bases left between them. The CDR3 protein is CASSRGRENEKLFF. CDR3 DNA sequence: TGTGCCAGCAGCCGAGGACGGGAAAATGAAAAACTGTTTTTT.

This clone was detected only a few times. The rearrangement joins TRBV4-3 to TRBJ1-2; 9 bases agree with TRBD1. The CDR3 spans 15 residues. Germline V gene data show CDR1 as LGHNA and CDR2 as YSLEER. Trimming took 4 bases from V and 6 from J; bases not matched to a gene: 9. The CDR3 region is CASSPDRGFFHGYTF. Here the CDR3 DNA reads TGCGCCAGCAGCCCTGACAGGGGGTTTTTCCATGGCTACACCTTC.

The V and J genes are TRBV10-3 and TRBJ2-1; D is perhaps TRBD1 (6 bases). CDR3 size: 13 residues. V was pared by 0 bases and J by 6 bases, with 6 bases between. CDR1 is ENHRY and CDR2 is SYGVKD in the germline V gene. In DNA, the CDR3 is TGTGCCATCAGTGAGTCGACAGGCAATGAGCAGTTCTTC. The encoded protein is CAISESTGNEQFF.

This clone was counted once. J is TRBJ2-3 and V is TRBV6-5, with TRBD2 as a possible D gene (6 bases). The germline V and J ends were trimmed by 7 bases and 5 bases, with 19 bases remaining between them. The CDR3 extends over 15 amino acids. From germline, CDR1 is MNHEY and CDR2 SVGAGI. The CDR3 loop is CASNGLGGARDTQYF. The CDR3 DNA reads TGTGCCAGCAATGGGCTGGGCGGGGCTCGAGATACGCAGTATTTT.

The chain couples TRBV19 to TRBJ2-7, with a tentative D call TRBD1 (5 bases). CDR1 is LNHDA and CDR2 is SQIVND in the germline V gene (reference sequence). The CDR3 spans 15 residues. The V and J ends lost 5 bases and 0 bases respectively, with 14 bases between them. CDR3 nucleotide sequence: TGTGCCAGTAGTTCCCGACAGACTCTCTCCTACGAGCAGTACTTC. This translates into CASSSRQTLSYEQYF.

The V call is TRBV18, the J call TRBJ1-5; D remains unclear. Germline-derived CDR1 and CDR2 are KGHSH and LQKENI. CDR3 length equals 14 residues. The V end was cut by 4 bases, the J end by 4 bases, with 11 bases between. CDR3 loop: CASSLGRENQPQHF. The CDR3 coding sequence is TGTGCCAGCTCACTAGGACGGGAAAATCAGCCCCAGCATTTT.

The sample holds a few counts of this clone. This chain connects TRBV9 to TRBJ1-1, with D hard to call. The ends were cut back, 4 bases at V and 4 bases at J, with 14 bases in the middle. CDR1 is SGDLS, CDR2 YYNGEE, per germline. This CDR3 comprises 14 residues. CDR3 DNA: TGTGCCAGCAGCCCCCCGGTTAGATTCACTGAAGCTTTCTTT. Protein sequence: CASSPPVRFTEAFF.

The chain employs TRBV15 and TRBJ1-2; no firm D call. The ends were cut back, 2 bases at V and 8 bases at J, with 12 bases in the middle. CDR1 and CDR2 from the germline V gene are LNHNV and YYDKDF (reference sequence). The CDR3 length is 13 residues. Here the CDR3 reads CATSRRLANGYTF. The DNA of the CDR3 is TGTGCCACCAGCAGAAGGCTAGCCAACGGCTACACCTTC.

The chain couples TRBV5-4 to TRBJ2-5; the match to TRBD2 covers 13 bases. Trimming took 3 bases from V and 2 from J; bases not matched to a gene: 13. Germline V gene data show CDR1 as SGHNT and CDR2 as YYREEE (reference sequence). This CDR3 is built from 19 residues. The CDR3 DNA reads TGTGCCAGCAGCTCCACCCCCCGACTACTAGCGGGGGGGCAAGAGACCCAGTACTTC. It translates to CASSSTPRLLAGGQETQYF.

The chain combines TRBV27 with TRBJ1-1; D perhaps matches TRBD1 (5 bases). CDR1 and CDR2 (germline): MNHEY, SMNVEV (reference sequence). The length of the CDR3 is 20 residues. Trimming removed 2 bases from V and 4 bases from J, with 29 bases in between. This chain's CDR3 is CASSLRFRDLDPPRITEAFF. The CDR3 coding sequence is TGTGCCAGCAGTTTAAGGTTCAGGGATCTTGACCCTCCTCGAATCACTGAAGCTTTCTTT.

The chain couples TRBV7-2 to TRBJ2-1, with D maybe TRBD2 (6 bases). The CDR3 runs 16 residues. V was pared by 2 bases and J by 6 bases, with 17 bases between. Germline V lookup: CDR1 SGHTA, CDR2 FQGNSA. This CDR3 reads CASSLRAGFGANEQFF. Written as DNA, the CDR3 is TGTGCCAGCAGCTTAAGGGCGGGGTTTGGCGCCAATGAGCAGTTCTTC.

This chain links TRBV10-1 with TRBJ2-3, with 9 positions matching TRBD1. Trimming cost V 2 bases and J 3 bases; bases outside gene matches: 9. The germline CDR1 and CDR2 sequences are WNHNN and SYGVQD (reference sequence). The CDR3 totals 17 residues. The CDR3 DNA reads as TGCGCCAGCAGTGAGCCGAGGGACAGGGTGAAGACAGATACGCAGTATTTT. Its translation is CASSEPRDRVKTDTQYF.

The CDR3 nucleotides read TGCGCCAGCAGCCCCGGGACAGGGAAAGAGACCCAGTACTTC. Protein product: CASSPGTGKETQYF. The chain couples TRBV5-1 to TRBJ2-5; TRBD1 agrees at 9 bases. CDR3 length: 14 residues. Germline-derived CDR1 and CDR2 are SGHRS and YFSETQ. V dropped 4 bases and J dropped 3; count of bases not matched to a gene: 4.

This clone was recorded a few times. The rearrangement uses TRBV27 and TRBJ2-2; 7 nucleotides line up with TRBD1. The CDR3 consists of 15 residues. Trimming at V came to 5 bases and at J to 1 base, leaving 4 bases not matched to a gene. Germline V gives CDR1 MNHEY, CDR2 SMNVEV (reference sequence). The CDR3 DNA sequence: TGTGCCAGCAGTCTACGGACAGGGAACACCGGGGAGCTGTTTTTT. This encodes CASSLRTGNTGELFF.

V is TRBV19 and J is TRBJ1-5; weak D call: TRBD1 (5 bases). CDR1 and CDR2 (germline): LNHDA, SQIVND (reference sequence). The CDR3 is made up of 13 amino acids. V was pared by 7 bases and J by 5 bases, with 12 bases between. CDR3 coding DNA: TGTGCCAGTATGGCAGGGTGGGATCAGCCCCAGCATTTT. It codes for CASMAGWDQPQHF.

This clone was detected once. The chain joins TRBV12-5 to TRBJ2-5; 7 bases are a match to TRBD1. The CDR3 runs to 17 residues. The V and J ends lost 3 bases and 5 bases, in that order; junction bases with no gene match: 15. Looked up from germline, CDR1 is LGHNT and CDR2 is FRNRAP. The CDR3 nucleotides are TGTGCTAGTGGTTTTTCGTCGGACAGGTCGTCCCCGGAGACCCAGTACTTC. The encoded protein is CASGFSSDRSSPETQYF.

Turning to this clone: Other DNA variants within this sample encode the same CDR3. The rearrangement links TRBV9 to TRBJ1-1; tentatively, D is TRBD1 (6 bases). The V end was cut by 0 bases, the J end by 0 bases, with 9 bases between. This CDR3 spans 15 amino acids. Germline V gene sequence: CDR1 SGDLS, CDR2 YYNGEE. The CDR3 is CASSVGGGLNTEAFF. The DNA of the CDR3 is TGTGCCAGCAGCGTAGGTGGGGGCTTGAACACTGAAGCTTTCTTT.